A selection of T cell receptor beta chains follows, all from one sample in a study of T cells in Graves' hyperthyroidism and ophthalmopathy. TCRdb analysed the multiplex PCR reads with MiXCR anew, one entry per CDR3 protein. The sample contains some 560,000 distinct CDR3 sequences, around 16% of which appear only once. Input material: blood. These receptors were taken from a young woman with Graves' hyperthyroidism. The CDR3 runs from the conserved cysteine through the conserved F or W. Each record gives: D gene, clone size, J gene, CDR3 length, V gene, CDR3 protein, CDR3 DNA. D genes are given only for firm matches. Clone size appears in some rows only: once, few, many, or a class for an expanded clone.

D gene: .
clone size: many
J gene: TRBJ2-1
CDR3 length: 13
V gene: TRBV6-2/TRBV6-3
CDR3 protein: CASSRDDANEQFF
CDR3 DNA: TGTGCCAGCAGTCGGGACGACGCCAATGAGCAGTTCTTC

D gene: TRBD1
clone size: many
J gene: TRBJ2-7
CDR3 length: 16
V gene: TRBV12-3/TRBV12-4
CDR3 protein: CASSVPAGTGGYEQYF
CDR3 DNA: TGTGCCAGCTCCGTCCCCGCCGGGACAGGGGGCTACGAGCAGTACTTC

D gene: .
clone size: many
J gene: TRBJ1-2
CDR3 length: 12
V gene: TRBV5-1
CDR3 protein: CASTSSMGGYTF
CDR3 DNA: TGCGCCAGCACCTCGAGTATGGGTGGCTACACCTTC

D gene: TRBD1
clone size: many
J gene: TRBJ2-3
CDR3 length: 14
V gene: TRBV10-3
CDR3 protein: CAISWTGVADTQYF
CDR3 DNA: TGTGCCATCAGTTGGACAGGGGTGGCAGATACGCAGTATTTT

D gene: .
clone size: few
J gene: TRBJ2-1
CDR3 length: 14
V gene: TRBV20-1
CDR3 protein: CSARDLSSYNEQFF
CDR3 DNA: TGCAGTGCTCGTGACTTGTCCTCCTACAATGAGCAGTTCTTC

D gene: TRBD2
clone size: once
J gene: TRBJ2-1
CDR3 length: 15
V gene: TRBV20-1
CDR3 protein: CSAGRTSGSINEQFF
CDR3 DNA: TGCAGTGCTGGAAGGACTAGCGGGAGCATCAATGAGCAGTTCTTC

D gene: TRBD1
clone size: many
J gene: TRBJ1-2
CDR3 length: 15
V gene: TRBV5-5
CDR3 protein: CASSSTGGNHYGYTF
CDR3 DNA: TGTGCCAGCAGCTCGACAGGGGGGAATCACTATGGCTACACCTTC

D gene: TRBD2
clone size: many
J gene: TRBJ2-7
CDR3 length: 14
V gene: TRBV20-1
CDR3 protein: CSASPTSGPHEQYF
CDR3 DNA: TGCAGTGCTAGTCCGACTAGCGGCCCTCACGAGCAGTACTTC

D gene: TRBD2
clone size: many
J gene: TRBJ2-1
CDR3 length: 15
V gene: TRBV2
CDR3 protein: CASSDSTSGPNEQFF
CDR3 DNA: TGTGCCAGCAGTGATTCGACTAGCGGACCTAATGAGCAGTTCTTC

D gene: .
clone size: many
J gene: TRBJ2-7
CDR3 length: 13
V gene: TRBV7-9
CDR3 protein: CASSDTLAYEQYF
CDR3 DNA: TGTGCCAGCAGCGACACGCTAGCTTACGAGCAGTACTTC

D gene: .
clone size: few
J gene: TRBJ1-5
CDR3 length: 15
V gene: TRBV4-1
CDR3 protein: CASSQDTGEAQPQHF
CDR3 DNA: TGCGCCAGCAGCCAAGACACGGGGGAGGCTCAGCCCCAGCATTTT

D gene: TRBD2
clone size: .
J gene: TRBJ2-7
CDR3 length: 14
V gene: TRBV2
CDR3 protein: CASRVELAGGEQYF
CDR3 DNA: TGTGCCAGCAGGGTAGAACTAGCGGGAGGCGAGCAGTACTTC

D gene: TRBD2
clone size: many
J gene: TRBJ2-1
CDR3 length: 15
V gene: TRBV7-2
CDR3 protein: CASSLGSGGGNEQFF
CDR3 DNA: TGTGCCAGCAGCTTAGGTAGCGGCGGGGGGAATGAGCAGTTCTTC

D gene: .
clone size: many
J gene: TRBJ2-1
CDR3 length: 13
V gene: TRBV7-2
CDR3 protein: CASSLPNGHEQFF
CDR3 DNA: TGTGCCAGCAGCCTTCCGAACGGACATGAGCAGTTCTTC

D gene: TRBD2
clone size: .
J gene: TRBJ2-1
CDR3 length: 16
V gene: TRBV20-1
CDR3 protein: CSAQPPLAGGYNEQFF
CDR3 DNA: TGCAGTGCTCAACCTCCCCTGGCGGGAGGGTACAATGAGCAGTTCTTC

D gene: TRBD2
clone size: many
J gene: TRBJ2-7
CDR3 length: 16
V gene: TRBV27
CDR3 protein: CASSPGTSGTSYEQYF
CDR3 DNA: TGTGCCAGCAGTCCGGGGACTAGCGGGACCTCCTACGAGCAGTACTTC

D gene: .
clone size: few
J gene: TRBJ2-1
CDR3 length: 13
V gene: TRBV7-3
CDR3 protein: CASSLTSVGEQFF
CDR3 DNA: TGTGCCAGCAGCTTAACCTCAGTCGGTGAGCAGTTCTTC

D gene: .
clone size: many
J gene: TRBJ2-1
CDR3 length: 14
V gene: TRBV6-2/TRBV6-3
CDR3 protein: CASSLSGFYNEQFF
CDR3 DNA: TGTGCCAGCAGTTTAAGCGGGTTCTACAATGAGCAGTTCTTC

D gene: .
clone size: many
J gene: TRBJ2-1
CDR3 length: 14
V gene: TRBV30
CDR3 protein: CALNIAITYNEQFF
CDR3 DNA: TGTGCCTTAAACATAGCGATTACCTACAATGAGCAGTTCTTC

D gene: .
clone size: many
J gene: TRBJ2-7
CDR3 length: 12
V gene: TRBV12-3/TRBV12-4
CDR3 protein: CASSFNSYEQYF
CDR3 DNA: TGTGCCAGCAGTTTTAACTCCTACGAGCAGTACTTC

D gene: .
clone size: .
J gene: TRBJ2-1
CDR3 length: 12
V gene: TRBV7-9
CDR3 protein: CASSSIYNEQFF
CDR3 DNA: TGTGCCAGCAGCTCTATCTACAATGAGCAGTTCTTC

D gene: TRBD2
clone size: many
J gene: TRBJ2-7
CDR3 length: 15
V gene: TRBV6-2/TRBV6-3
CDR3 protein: CASSDIPLRGGEQYF
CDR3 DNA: TGTGCCAGCAGTGACATCCCGCTACGGGGGGGCGAGCAGTACTTC

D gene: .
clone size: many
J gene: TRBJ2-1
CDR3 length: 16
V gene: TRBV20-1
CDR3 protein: CSARDRPSGRYNEQFF
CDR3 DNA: TGCAGTGCTAGAGATCGGCCCAGCGGGCGATACAATGAGCAGTTCTTC

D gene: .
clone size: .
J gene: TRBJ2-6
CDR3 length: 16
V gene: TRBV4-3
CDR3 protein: CASSQTRASGANVLTF
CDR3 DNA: TGCGCCAGCAGCCAAACGCGGGCCTCTGGGGCCAACGTCCTGACTTTC

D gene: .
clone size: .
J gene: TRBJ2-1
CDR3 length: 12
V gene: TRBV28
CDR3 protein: CASSSPGLAQFF
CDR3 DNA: TGTGCCAGCAGTTCACCGGGACTTGCGCAGTTCTTC

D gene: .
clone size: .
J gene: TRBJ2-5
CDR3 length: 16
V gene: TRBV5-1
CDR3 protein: CASSLAGDQGQETQYF
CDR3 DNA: TGCGCCAGCAGCTTGGCCGGGGACCAGGGCCAAGAGACCCAGTACTTC

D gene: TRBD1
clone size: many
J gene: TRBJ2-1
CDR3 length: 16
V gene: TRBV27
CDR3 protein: CASSSTGGAGLYEQFF
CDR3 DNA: TGTGCCAGCAGTTCCACAGGGGGCGCGGGCCTATATGAGCAGTTCTTC

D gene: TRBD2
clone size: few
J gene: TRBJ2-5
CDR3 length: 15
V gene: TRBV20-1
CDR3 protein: CSAEPGLAAQETQYF
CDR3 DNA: TGCAGTGCTGAACCGGGACTAGCGGCCCAAGAGACCCAGTACTTC

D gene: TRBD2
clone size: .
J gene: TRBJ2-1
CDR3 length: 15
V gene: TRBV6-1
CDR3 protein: CASRTSGRGSYEQFF
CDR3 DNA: TGTGCCAGCAGAACCAGCGGGAGGGGGTCCTACGAGCAGTTCTTC

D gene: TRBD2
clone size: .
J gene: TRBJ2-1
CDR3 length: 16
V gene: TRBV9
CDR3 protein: CASSVGGGRASNEQFF
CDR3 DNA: TGTGCCAGCAGCGTAGGGGGCGGGAGGGCCAGCAATGAGCAGTTCTTC

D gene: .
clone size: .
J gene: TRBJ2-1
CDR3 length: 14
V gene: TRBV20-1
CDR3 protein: CSAPTGLPYNEQFF
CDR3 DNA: TGCAGTGCCCCGACTGGACTACCTTACAATGAGCAGTTCTTC

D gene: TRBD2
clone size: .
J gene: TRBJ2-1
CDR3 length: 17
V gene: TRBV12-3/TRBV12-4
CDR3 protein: CASSLTGTRGSYNEQFF
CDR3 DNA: TGTGCCAGCAGTCTTACCGGGACTAGGGGGTCCTACAATGAGCAGTTCTTC

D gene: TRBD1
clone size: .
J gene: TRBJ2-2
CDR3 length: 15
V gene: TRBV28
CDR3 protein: CASSLHRGLVGELFF
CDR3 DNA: TGTGCCAGCAGTTTACACAGGGGGCTTGTCGGGGAGCTGTTTTTT

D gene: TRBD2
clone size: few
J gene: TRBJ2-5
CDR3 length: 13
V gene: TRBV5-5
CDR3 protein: CASSLEREGLQYF
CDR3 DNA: TGTGCCAGCAGCTTGGAACGGGAGGGCCTACAGTACTTC

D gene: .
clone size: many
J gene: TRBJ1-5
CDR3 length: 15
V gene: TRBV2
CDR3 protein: CASSRDTRADQPQHF
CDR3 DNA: TGTGCCAGCAGCCGGGACACCCGGGCTGATCAGCCCCAGCATTTT

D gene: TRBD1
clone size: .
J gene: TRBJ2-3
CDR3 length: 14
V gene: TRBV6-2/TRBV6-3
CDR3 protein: CASSSPTGKDTQYF
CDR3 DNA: TGTGCCAGCAGTTCCCCGACAGGGAAGGATACGCAGTATTTT

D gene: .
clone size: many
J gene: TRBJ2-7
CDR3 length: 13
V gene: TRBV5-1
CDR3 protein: CASSSLDSYEQYF
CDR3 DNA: TGCGCCAGCAGTAGTTTGGACTCCTACGAGCAGTACTTC

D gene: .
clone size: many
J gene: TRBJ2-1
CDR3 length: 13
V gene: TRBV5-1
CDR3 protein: CASSLAQGREQFF
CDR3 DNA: TGCGCCAGCAGCTTGGCTCAGGGGCGTGAGCAGTTCTTC

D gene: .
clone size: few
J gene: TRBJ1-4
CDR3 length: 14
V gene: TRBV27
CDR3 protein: CASRKHPHNEKLFF
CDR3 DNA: TGTGCCAGCAGAAAACACCCTCATAATGAAAAACTGTTTTTT

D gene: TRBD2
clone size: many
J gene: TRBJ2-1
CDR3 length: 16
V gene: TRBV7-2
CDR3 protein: CASSLGGESSYNEQFF
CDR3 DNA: TGTGCCAGCAGCTTGGGAGGGGAGAGCTCCTACAATGAGCAGTTCTTC

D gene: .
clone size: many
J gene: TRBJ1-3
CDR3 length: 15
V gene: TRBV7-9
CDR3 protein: CASTSGQSSGNTIYF
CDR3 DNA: TGTGCCAGCACCTCGGGACAAAGCTCTGGAAACACCATATATTTT

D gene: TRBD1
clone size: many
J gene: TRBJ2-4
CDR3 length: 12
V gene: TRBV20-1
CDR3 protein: CSSTGIGNIQYF
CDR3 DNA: TGCAGCTCGACAGGGATTGGAAACATTCAGTACTTC

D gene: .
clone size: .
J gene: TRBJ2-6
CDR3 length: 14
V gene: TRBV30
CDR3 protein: CAWSVRSGANVLTF
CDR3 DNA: TGTGCCTGGAGTGTACGGTCTGGGGCCAACGTCCTGACTTTC

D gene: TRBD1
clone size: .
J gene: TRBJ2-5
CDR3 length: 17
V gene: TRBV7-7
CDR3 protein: CASSATPGQGTQETQYF
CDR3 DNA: TGTGCTAGCAGCGCCACCCCGGGACAGGGTACGCAAGAGACCCAGTACTTC

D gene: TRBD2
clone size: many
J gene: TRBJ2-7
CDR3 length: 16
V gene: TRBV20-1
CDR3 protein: CSASDRLARSSYEQYF
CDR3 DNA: TGCAGTGCTAGCGACCGACTAGCCAGGAGCTCCTACGAGCAGTACTTC

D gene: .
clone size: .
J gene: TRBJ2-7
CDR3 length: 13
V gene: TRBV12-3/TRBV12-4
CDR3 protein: CASSSHGNYEQYF
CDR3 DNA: TGTGCCAGCAGCTCCCACGGGAACTACGAGCAGTACTTC

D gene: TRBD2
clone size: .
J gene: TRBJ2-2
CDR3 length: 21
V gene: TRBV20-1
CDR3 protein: CSARFRKRSGSEAVNTGELFF
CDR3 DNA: TGCAGTGCTAGATTCCGAAAGAGGAGCGGGAGCGAAGCCGTGAACACCGGGGAGCTGTTTTTT

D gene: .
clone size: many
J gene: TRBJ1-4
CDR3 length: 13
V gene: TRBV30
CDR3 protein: CAWTDPGAEKLFF
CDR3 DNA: TGTGCCTGGACCGACCCCGGGGCGGAAAAACTGTTTTTT

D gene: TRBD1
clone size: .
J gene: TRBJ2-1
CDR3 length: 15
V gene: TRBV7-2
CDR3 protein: CASSATGTGGNEQFF
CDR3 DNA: TGTGCCAGCAGCGCCACCGGGACAGGGGGCAATGAGCAGTTCTTC

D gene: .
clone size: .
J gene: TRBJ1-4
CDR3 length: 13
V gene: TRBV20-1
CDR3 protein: CSAEVGPEEKLFF
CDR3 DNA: TGCAGTGCAGAGGTGGGGCCAGAAGAAAAACTGTTTTTT

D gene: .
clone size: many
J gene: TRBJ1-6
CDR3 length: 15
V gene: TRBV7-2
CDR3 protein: CASNEQALPTFSLHF
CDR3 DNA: TGTGCCAGCAACGAACAGGCGTTACCGACTTTTTCCCTCCACTTT

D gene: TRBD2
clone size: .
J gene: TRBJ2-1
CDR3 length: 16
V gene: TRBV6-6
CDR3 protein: CASSYSTLAGAGEQFF
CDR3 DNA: TGTGCCAGCAGTTACTCGACCCTAGCGGGAGCGGGTGAGCAGTTCTTC

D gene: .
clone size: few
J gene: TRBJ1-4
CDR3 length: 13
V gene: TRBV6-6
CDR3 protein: CASSYSGDEKLFF
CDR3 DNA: TGTGCCAGCAGTTACTCGGGGGATGAAAAACTGTTTTTT